This T cell receptor beta chain stems from a study of cytotoxic CD8 clonotypes in ibrutinib-treated CLL. Across the whole study: Partial responses totalled approximately 25 and complete responses 2; after median roughly 70 months, about 14 remained remitted and roughly twelve progressed. Study findings and constraints: Public clonotypes were rare and shrank or held steady on treatment.

Of note for this clone: Its target is not known.

Germline V gene sequence: CDR1 MGHRA, CDR2 YSYEKL. The CDR3 sequence is 14 residues long. V was clipped by 4 bases and J by 4 bases; unmatched bases: 5. The TCR beta libraries used roughly 2.2 micrograms of genomic DNA that came from cryopreserved PBMCs. Method: immunoSEQ multiplex PCR; TCRdb's copy keeps in-frame clones and lacks some. The sample lists some 29,000 clones; about 76% were seen once. The input for sequencing was PBMCs, taken after 36 months of ibrutinib treatment. V gene TRBV4-1 combines with J gene TRBJ1-2, with 8 bases lining up with TRBD1. This TCR came from a human donor with chronic lymphocytic leukemia. The CDR3 reads CASSRTGTPYGYTF. The CDR3 DNA sequence: TGCGCCAGCAGCCGGACAGGGACACCCTATGGCTACACCTTC.